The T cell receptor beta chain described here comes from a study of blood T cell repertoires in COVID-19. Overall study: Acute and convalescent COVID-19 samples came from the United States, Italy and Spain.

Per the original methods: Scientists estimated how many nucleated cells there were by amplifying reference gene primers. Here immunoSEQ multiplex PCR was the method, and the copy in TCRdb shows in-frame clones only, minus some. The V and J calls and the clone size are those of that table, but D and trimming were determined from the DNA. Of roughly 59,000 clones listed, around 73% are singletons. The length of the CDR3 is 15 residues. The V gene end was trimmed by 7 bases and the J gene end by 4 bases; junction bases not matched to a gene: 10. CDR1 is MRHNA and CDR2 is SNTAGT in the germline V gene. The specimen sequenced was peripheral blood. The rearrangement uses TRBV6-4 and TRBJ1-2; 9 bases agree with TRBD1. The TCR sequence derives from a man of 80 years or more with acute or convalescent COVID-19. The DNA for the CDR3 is TGTGCCAGCAAGCCCGGGACAGGGTCTAGCTATGGCTACACCTTC. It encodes CASKPGTGSSYGYTF.